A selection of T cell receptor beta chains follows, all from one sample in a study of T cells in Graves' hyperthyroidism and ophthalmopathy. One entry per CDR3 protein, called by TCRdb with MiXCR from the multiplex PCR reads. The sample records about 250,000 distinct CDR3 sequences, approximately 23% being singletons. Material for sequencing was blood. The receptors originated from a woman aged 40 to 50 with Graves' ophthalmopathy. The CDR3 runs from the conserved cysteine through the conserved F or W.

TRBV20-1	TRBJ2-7	CSARGTTDYEQYF
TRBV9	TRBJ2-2	CASSSWDRDTGELFF
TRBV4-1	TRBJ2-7	CASSQVLGTGGYEQYF
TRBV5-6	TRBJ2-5	CASSPKPWGETQYF
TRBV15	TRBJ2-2	CATESRGRGGTGELFF
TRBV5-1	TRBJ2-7	CASSTQGYEQYF
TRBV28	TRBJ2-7	CASSLSSGIYEQYF
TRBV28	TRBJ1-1	CASSLRTGGDFNTEAFF
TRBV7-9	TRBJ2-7	CASSPTPLEYEQYF
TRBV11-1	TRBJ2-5	CASSKGVADPRTQYF
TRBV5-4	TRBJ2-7	CASSLDRDHEQYF
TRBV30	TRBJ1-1	CAWSRQNTEAFF
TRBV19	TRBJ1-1	CASRETGGTEAFF
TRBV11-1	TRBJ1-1	CASSSWRGHLNTEAFF
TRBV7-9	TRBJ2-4	CASSQGIKNIQYF
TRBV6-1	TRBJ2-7	CASVLTTGLQQYF
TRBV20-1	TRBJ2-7	CSATTSGRKQYF
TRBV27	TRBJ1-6	CASSFPGPNSPLHF